Each of the 9 T cell receptor beta chains below was sequenced from the same sample in a study of control samples from healthy donors and cancer patients. This table comes from immunoSEQ multiplex PCR, and its TCRdb copy is limited to in-frame clones, with some not included. The repertoire holds more than 100,000 clones, approximately 89% seen once, with 7.8% in the top ten. The material sequenced was blood. Receptors were obtained from a woman between 18 and 29 years old in good health.

The J gene is TRBJ2-5, the V gene TRBV4-3; 9 positions agree with TRBD1. This CDR3 has 15 amino acids. V lost 0 bases, J lost 4 bases, and 3 bases stayed unmatched. CDR1 LGHNA and CDR2 YSLEER come from the germline V gene. The CDR3 loop reads CASSQDRGQGETQYF. The CDR3 nucleotides are TGCGCCAGCAGCCAAGATCGGGGACAGGGAGAGACCCAGTACTTC.

The chain employs TRBV27 and TRBJ1-2, with 7 bases that match TRBD1. In germline, CDR1 is MNHEY, CDR2 SMNVEV (reference sequence). V trimming: 6 bases; J trimming: 0 bases; junction bases outside the gene matches: 13. This CDR3 is 17 amino acids long. The CDR3 DNA is TGTGCCAGCAGCCGGCGAGGACAGGCTTTTTCTAACTATGGCTACACCTTC. It codes for CASSRRGQAFSNYGYTF.

The chain is built from TRBV21-1 and TRBJ2-3; the table's D call, TRBD1, was not checked against the DNA. TRBV21-1 is assigned pseudogene status. This CDR3 region has 15 residues. The CDR3 reads CAILSRDRETDTQYF. The CDR3 nucleotides are TGTGCCATCTTAAGCCGGGACAGGGAGACAGATACGCAGTATTTT.

The V call is TRBV28, the J call TRBJ2-5; unclear D gene. The germline V gene has CDR1 MDHEN and CDR2 SYDVKM. This CDR3 region has 13 residues. V shed 5 bases and J shed 5 bases, with 12 bases lying between them. CDR3 sequence (DNA): TGTGCCAGCAGTGACGGACGGTGGGAGACCCAGTACTTC. Amino acids: CASSDGRWETQYF.

The CDR3 sequence is CASSRDTSYEQYF. The DNA of the CDR3 is TGTGCCAGCTCACGGGACACCTCCTACGAGCAGTACTTC. The J gene is TRBJ2-7, the V gene TRBV18; maybe TRBD1 (6 bases). Germline CDR1 is KGHSH and CDR2 is LQKENI. V gave up 4 bases and J gave up 0 bases, with 7 bases separating them. This CDR3 is built from 13 residues.

The J gene is TRBJ2-2, the V gene TRBV28; TRBD1 is a possible D gene (6 bases). Germline V gives CDR1 MDHEN, CDR2 SYDVKM. The CDR3 is 17 amino acids. The V gene lost 3 bases and the J gene lost 6 bases, with 20 bases spanning the gap. In DNA, the CDR3 is TGTGCCAGCAGTTTTTTTCAGGGGAGCACCCTGGCCGGGGAGCTGTTTTTT. Its translation is CASSFFQGSTLAGELFF.

The genes are TRBV7-9 and TRBJ1-2; D is possibly TRBD1 (5 bases). The CDR3 sequence is 15 residues long. The germline CDR1 and CDR2 sequences are SEHNR and FQNEAQ (reference sequence). Trimming pared 4 bases from V and 0 bases from J, leaving 12 bases between. The CDR3 coding sequence is TGTGCCAGCAGCTCTCCCGACAGCCCTAACTATGGCTACACCTTC. Translated: CASSSPDSPNYGYTF.

The rearrangement links TRBV9 to TRBJ2-7; D remains unclear. CDR1 and CDR2 (germline): SGDLS, YYNGEE. The V gene lost 4 bases and the J gene lost 6 bases, with 14 bases spanning the gap. The CDR3 length is 13 residues. The CDR3 sequence: CASSPYGVGEQYF. CDR3 nucleotide sequence: TGTGCCAGCAGCCCCTATGGGGTAGGCGAGCAGTACTTC.

CDR3 sequence reads: CASSLRLGGNEQFF. The CDR3 nucleotides read TGTGCCAGCAGCTTAAGACTAGGGGGTAATGAGCAGTTCTTC. V gene TRBV7-3 combines with J gene TRBJ2-1; either TRBD1 or TRBD2 may fit D (6 bases each). Germline loops: CDR1 SGHTA, CDR2 FQGTGA. Trimming pared 1 base from V and 7 bases from J, leaving 11 bases between. CDR3 length: 14 amino acids.